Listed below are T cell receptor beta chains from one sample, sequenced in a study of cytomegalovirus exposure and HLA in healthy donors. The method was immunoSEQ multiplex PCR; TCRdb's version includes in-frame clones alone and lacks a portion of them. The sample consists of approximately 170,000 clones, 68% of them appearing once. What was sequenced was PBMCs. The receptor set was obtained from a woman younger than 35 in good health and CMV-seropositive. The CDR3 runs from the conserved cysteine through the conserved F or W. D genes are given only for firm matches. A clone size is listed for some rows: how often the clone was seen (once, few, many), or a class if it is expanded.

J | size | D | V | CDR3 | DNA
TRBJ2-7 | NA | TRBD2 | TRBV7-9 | CASSFGLVDEQYF | TGTGCCAGCAGCTTCGGACTAGTCGATGAGCAGTACTTC
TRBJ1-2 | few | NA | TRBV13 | CASSPVRREYGYTF | TGTGCCAGCAGCCCGGTCCGCCGGGAATATGGCTACACCTTC
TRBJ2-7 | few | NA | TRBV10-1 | CASSEDSYYYEQYF | TGCGCCAGCAGTGAAGACAGTTACTACTACGAGCAGTACTTC
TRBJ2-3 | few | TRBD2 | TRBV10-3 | CAIGFGGRPDTQYF | TGTGCCATCGGGTTTGGCGGGAGACCAGATACGCAGTATTTT
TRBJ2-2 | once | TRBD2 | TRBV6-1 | CASSRTSSNTGELFF | TGTGCCAGCAGTCGGACTAGCTCTAACACCGGGGAGCTGTTTTTT
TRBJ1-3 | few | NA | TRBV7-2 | CASSLGQVNSGNTIYF | TGTGCCAGCAGCTTAGGGCAGGTGAACTCTGGAAACACCATATATTTT
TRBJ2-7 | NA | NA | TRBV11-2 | CASTLASTYEQYF | TGTGCCAGCACCCTAGCGTCAACCTACGAGCAGTACTTC
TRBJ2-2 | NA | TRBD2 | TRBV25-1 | CASSHLGTTDTGELFF | TGTGCCAGCAGTCACCTAGGGACTACCGACACCGGGGAGCTGTTTTTT
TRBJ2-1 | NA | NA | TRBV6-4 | CASSRLGGSYNEQFF | TGTGCCAGCAGCCGACTAGGAGGCTCCTACAATGAGCAGTTCTTC
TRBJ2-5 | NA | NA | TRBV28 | CASSLSPSTGTQYF | TGTGCCAGCAGTTTATCCCCATCAACCGGGACCCAGTACTTC
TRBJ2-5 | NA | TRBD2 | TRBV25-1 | CASSVSGGETQYF | TGTGCCAGCAGTGTTTCGGGGGGAGAGACCCAGTACTTC
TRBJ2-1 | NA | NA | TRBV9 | CASSAFDNEQFF | TGTGCCAGCAGCGCCTTCGACAATGAGCAGTTCTTC
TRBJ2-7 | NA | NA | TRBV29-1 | CSVEVVYEQYF | TGCAGCGTTGAAGTAGTCTACGAGCAGTACTTC
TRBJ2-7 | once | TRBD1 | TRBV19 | CASSNRQGVWYEQYF | TGTGCCAGTAGTAACCGACAGGGCGTTTGGTACGAGCAGTACTTC
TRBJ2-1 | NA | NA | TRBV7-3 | CASSFSGSKNEQFF | TGTGCCAGCAGCTTTAGTGGGAGTAAAAATGAGCAGTTCTTC
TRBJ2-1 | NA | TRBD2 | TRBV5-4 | CASSPSGNEQFF | TGTGCCAGCAGCCCTAGCGGCAATGAGCAGTTCTTC
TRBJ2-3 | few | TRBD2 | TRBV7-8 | CASSSLSGGRADTQYF | TGTGCCAGCAGCTCGTTAAGCGGGGGGCGGGCAGATACGCAGTATTTT
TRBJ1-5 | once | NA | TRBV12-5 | CASGLAPGGSQPQHF | TGTGCTAGTGGTTTAGCACCGGGGGGTAGTCAGCCCCAGCATTTT
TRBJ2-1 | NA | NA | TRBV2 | CASSGDNNEQFF | TGTGCCAGTTCCGGGGATAACAATGAGCAGTTCTTC
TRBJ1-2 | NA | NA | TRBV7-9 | CASSFSRNRRYGYTF | TGTGCCAGCAGCTTTAGCAGAAACAGGAGATATGGCTACACCTTC
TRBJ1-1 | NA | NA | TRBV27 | CASSLTGQMNTEAFF | TGTGCCAGCAGTCTAACCGGACAAATGAACACTGAAGCTTTCTTT
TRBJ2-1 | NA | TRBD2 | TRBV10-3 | CAISDPGTRYYREQFF | TGTGCCATCAGTGACCCCGGGACTAGGTACTATCGTGAGCAGTTCTTC
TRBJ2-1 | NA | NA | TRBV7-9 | CASSLAGGGEQFF | TGTGCCAGCAGCTTAGCTGGGGGCGGTGAGCAGTTCTTC
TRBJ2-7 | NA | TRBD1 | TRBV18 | CASSPGTGYEQYF | TGTGCCAGCTCACCAGGGACAGGCTACGAGCAGTACTTC
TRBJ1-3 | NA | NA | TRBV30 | CAWNSGRGSSGNTIYF | TGTGCCTGGAACTCCGGACGGGGAAGCTCTGGAAACACCATATATTTT
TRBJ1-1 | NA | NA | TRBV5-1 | CASSLDGLNTEAFF | TGCGCCAGCAGCTTGGACGGGTTGAACACTGAAGCTTTCTTT
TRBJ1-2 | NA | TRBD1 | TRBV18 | CASSALLGTGETTNYGYTF | TGTGCCAGCTCAGCCCTTTTGGGGACAGGGGAGACCACTAACTATGGCTACACCTTC
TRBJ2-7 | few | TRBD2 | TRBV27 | CASSLRGNYEQYF | TGTGCCAGCAGTTTGCGGGGGAACTACGAGCAGTACTTC
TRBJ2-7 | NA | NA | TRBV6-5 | CASSPQAGEQYF | TGTGCCAGCAGTCCCCAGGCGGGCGAGCAGTACTTC
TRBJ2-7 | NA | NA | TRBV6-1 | CASTLVEGGSYEQYF | TGTGCCAGCACCCTGGTGGAGGGGGGGTCGTACGAGCAGTACTTC
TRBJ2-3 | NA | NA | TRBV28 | CASSLRARTGWSTDTQYF | TGTGCCAGCAGTTTACGGGCGCGAACAGGATGGAGCACAGATACGCAGTATTTT